This T cell receptor beta chain derives from a study of shared clonotypes between healthy human individuals (TCRdb year 2020). As for the study more broadly: Two women and three men aged 18 to 49 years were included in the cohort. The study deeply sequenced blood TCR repertoires of about five healthy adults to estimate repertoire size and the extent of clonotype sharing between individuals. Per donor, leukapheresis produced somewhere between about 0.85 and 10 billion PBMCs. To increase sequencing depth and limit assay-specific biases, TCR repertoire library preparation and sequencing were carried out by different laboratories using diverse techniques. For each donor, three plates each were used for CD4 naive and CD4 memory, two plates were used for CD8 naive, and one plate was used for CD8 memory.

This clone was seen more than once but under ten times. Its target antigen remains unknown. One base away there is no much larger clone; base qualities are not given. The donors were healthy, HIV-negative adults with no recently reported acute infections or vaccinations. Every donor was a Caucasian adult living in Nashville, Tennessee, USA. Magnetic negative selection was used to enrich CD4+ T cells, after which naive cells were positively selected on CD45RA and the negative fraction became the memory subset. Blood was collected by leukapheresis, and PBMCs were isolated by Ficoll-Histopaque density gradient centrifugation and then cryopreserved in liquid nitrogen vapor phase. Analytical flow cytometry was used to check the purity and quantity of each magnetically sorted T cell population. Genomic DNA was isolated from each sorted fraction and quantified by UV absorbance on a Nanodrop 2000c. The CDR3, from cysteine to phenylalanine, totals 17 residues. The CDR3 DNA has 51 bases and is translated from base 1. V is pared back by 4 bases and J by 1 base, with 17 bases lying between the germline termini. Via the germline V gene, CDR1 is SGHTA and CDR2 FQGTGA.

Study-level results and caveats: Naive subsets generally had larger estimated clonotype richness than memory subsets did. Because the study included a small number of donors, the genetic and exposure-history diversity represented was limited. Rarefaction of sorted-subset datasets indicated incomplete sequencing despite the large sequencing depth. Based on pairwise subsampling, the degree of clonotype sharing among donors was expected to be affected by sequencing depth. Sampling was restricted to blood, and TCR repertoires in tissue are likely to differ from TCR repertoires in blood. Across a few donors, roughly 5% of naive CD4, 3% to 4% of naive CD8, under 2.5% of memory CD4, and 0.4% to 0.45% of memory CD8 clonotypes were shared. Higher generation probabilities were observed for clonotypes shared by all four sorted-subset donors than for non-shared clonotypes.

TCR CDR3 regions were amplified from genomic DNA by multiplex PCR using the deep immunoSEQ assay. For each cell subset, the extracted genomic DNA was distributed evenly across all wells of several immunoSEQ 96-well plates, and each plate served as one replicate. For sorted subsets, each replicate PCR was loaded with about 200 ng genomic DNA, equivalent to approximately 33,000 T cell genomes. The purified libraries were quantified using a Qubit 3.0 fluorometer, sized with a Bioanalyzer 2100, and then quantified again using the KAPA Library Quantification kit. Every immunoSEQ 96-well plate was sequenced on a dedicated single-read 150-cycle Illumina NextSeq 550 flow cell. The study's processing was this. The immunoSEQ output contained only junctional sequences without quality scores, so filtering could not match that applied to full-length reads. Sequences were annotated with PyIR, a Python wrapper for IgBLAST v1.9, and V/J genes and CDR3 were assigned using IMGT germline references. Any read was removed if the V/J assignment was weak (E-value above 1e-6), the CDR3 was missing, or the read contained stop codons, out-of-frame junctions, or ambiguous translated residues. A V3J clonotype was defined by an identical inferred V gene, J gene, and CDR3 amino acid sequence. The percentage overlap between two repertoires was calculated by dividing the number of shared unique clonotypes by the size of the smaller repertoire. RTK rarefaction, the Chao1 estimator, and Recon v2.1 estimates of unobserved clonotypes were used to assess repertoire richness. Generation probabilities for all TCRbeta clonotypes obtained by the gDNA method from a handful of donors were computed using OLGA. TCRdb's version of the immuneACCESS table is confined to in-frame rearrangements and falls short of the full clone set. An unresolved V gene accounts for under half of the shortfall where checked; the remainder is of unknown origin. V and J calls and clone size are copied from that table; D and trimming were computed from the DNA. The sample table holds 650,000 to 750,000 clones, of which about two thirds were seen once. The top ten clonotypes cover about 1.8% of the sample.

This receptor chain uses TRBV7-3 and TRBJ2-1; TRBD2 is a possible D gene, resting on 5 matching bases. Sequenced sample: memory CD4+ T cells sorted from blood. What this sample's cell subset or site label stands for: CD45RA-negative fraction. The TCR originated in a woman aged 25 to 45 in good health. The nucleotide sequence reads TGTGCCAGCAGCTCCGCACGGACTCTTGATTCCTACAATGAGCAGTTCTTC. Its product reads: CASSSARTLDSYNEQFF.